This T cell receptor beta chain was sequenced for a study of cytomegalovirus exposure and HLA in healthy donors. The PCR used 60 Vbeta and 13 Jbeta primers. The data were produced by immunoSEQ multiplex PCR, yet TCRdb's version contains in-frame clones alone and is incomplete. Of some 110,000 clones in the sample, approximately 80% are singletons; the top ten hold less than 2%. Study observations and caveats: HLA alleles were associated with around 17,000 TCR beta sequences in a later analysis at 0.05 false discovery rate.

A note on this clone: Its antigen remains unidentified.

CDR1 is LNHDA and CDR2 is SQIVND in the germline V gene (reference sequence). The length of the CDR3 is 17 residues. Trimming shortened V by 5 bases and J by 2 bases, and 22 bases separated the two germline ends. The sequenced sample was PBMCs. V and J are TRBV19 and TRBJ2-7, with unresolved D. The sequence was collected from a man over 45 in good health and CMV-seronegative. The CDR3: CASSPSPRHYPAYEQYF. The CDR3 nucleotides are TGTGCCAGTAGTCCTTCTCCTCGACATTATCCAGCCTACGAGCAGTACTTC.